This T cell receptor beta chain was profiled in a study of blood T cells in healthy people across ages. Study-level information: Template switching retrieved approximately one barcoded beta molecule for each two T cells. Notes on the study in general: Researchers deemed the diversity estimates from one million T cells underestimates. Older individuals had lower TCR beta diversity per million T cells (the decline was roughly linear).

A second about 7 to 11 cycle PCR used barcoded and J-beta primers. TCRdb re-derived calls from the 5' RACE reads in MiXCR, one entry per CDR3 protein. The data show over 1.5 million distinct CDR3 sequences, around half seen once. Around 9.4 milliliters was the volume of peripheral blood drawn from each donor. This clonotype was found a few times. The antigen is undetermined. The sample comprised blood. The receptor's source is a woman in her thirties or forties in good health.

CDR3 sequence: CASSQGPAVATQYF. The CDR3 DNA follows: TGTGCCAGCAGCCAAGGACCCGCCGTGGCGACGCAGTATTTT. This chain connects TRBV3-1 to TRBJ2-3, with D hard to call. The germline V and J ends were trimmed by 1 base and 9 bases, with 14 bases remaining between them. CDR1 is LGHDT and CDR2 is YNNKEL in the germline V gene (reference sequence). CDR3 length: 14 amino acids.